This is a list of T cell receptor beta chains from one sample in a study of blood T cells in healthy people across ages. TCRdb itself ran the 5' RACE reads through MiXCR, one entry per CDR3 protein. The sample consists of about 780,000 distinct CDR3 sequences, 20% to 30% of them appearing once. These same data were also listed under a study on T cells of mothers and their children.

Sequenced material: blood. The receptors originated from a boy aged 10-17 years in good health. Each CDR3 is given without its conserved first and last residue.

>TRBJ2-7|TRBV9
ASSVGGGDPGQY
>TRBJ1-4|TRBV20-1
SARIQGLGDEKLF
>TRBJ1-6|TRBV7-2
ASSLSPYNSPLH
>TRBJ1-2|TRBV14
ASSQRRQGRGDGYT
>TRBJ2-6|TRBV30
AWSYYSGANVLT
>TRBJ2-5|TRBV10-3
AIGQDQETQY
>TRBJ1-4|TRBV5-1
ASSVRGDNEKLF
>-|TRBV18
ASSAYTGTGFSEQY
>TRBJ1-5|TRBV19
ASSIDPTGGPNQPQH
>TRBJ2-1|TRBV20-1
SARGSGQDHNEQF
>TRBJ1-1|TRBV24-1
ATSSNLNTEAF
>TRBJ1-1|TRBV28
ASSLYGFQAF
>-|TRBV5-1
ASSLRAGIDEQF
>TRBJ2-5|TRBV6-6
ASRPDRVKTQY
>TRBJ1-1|TRBV9
ASSPDHGGAEAF